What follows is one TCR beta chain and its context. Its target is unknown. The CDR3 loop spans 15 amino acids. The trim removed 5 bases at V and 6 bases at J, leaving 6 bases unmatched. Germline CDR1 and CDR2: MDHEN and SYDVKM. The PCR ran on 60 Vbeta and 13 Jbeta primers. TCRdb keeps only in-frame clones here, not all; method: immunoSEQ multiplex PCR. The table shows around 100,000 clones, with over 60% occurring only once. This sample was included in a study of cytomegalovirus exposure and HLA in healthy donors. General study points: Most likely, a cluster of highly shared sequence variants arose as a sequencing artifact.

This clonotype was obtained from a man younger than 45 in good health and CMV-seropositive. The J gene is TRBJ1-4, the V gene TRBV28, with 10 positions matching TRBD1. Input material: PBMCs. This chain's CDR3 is CASSPGQGGYEKLFF. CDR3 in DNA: TGTGCCAGCAGTCCCGGACAGGGGGGATATGAAAAACTGTTTTTT.